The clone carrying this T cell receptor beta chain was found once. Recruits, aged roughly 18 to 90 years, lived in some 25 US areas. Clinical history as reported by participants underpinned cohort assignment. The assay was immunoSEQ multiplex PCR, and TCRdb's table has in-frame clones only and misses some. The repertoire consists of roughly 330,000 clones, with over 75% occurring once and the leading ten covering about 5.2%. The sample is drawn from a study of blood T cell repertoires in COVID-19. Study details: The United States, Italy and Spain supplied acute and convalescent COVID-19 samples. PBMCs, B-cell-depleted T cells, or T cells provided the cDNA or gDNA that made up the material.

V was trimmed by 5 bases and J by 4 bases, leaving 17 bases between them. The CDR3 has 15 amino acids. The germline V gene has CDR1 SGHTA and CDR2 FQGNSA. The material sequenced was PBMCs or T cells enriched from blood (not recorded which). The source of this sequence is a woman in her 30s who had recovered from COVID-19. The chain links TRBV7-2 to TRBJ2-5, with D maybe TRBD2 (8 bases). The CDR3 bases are TGTGCCAGCAGCCCGGGGGGGGGACAGACAGAGACCCAGTACTTC. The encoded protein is CASSPGGGQTETQYF.